This paragraph reports one T cell receptor (beta chain). The junction does not match germline at one end; this may be a read error. The TCR library protocol was used to attach unique molecular identifiers. These identifiers were attached to individual cDNA molecules. Each CDR3 protein gets one entry after TCRdb re-called the 5' RACE reads with MiXCR. In the table there are over 80,000 distinct CDR3 sequences, 11% to 15% of which are singletons. This record belongs to a study of early T cells in non-severe SARS-CoV-2 infection. Germline loops: CDR1 SEHNR, CDR2 FQNEAQ (reference sequence). The CDR3 covers 13 residues.

The sequencing input was whole blood. The rearrangement joins TRBV7-9 to TRBJ1-1; D uncertain. The origin of this receptor is an adult who was a healthcare worker with PCR-confirmed SARS-CoV-2 infection or an uninfected control (not recorded which). The DNA for the CDR3 is TGTGCCAGCAGCTTACTGTCCGACACTAAAGCTTTCTTT. This translates into CASSLLSDTKAFF.